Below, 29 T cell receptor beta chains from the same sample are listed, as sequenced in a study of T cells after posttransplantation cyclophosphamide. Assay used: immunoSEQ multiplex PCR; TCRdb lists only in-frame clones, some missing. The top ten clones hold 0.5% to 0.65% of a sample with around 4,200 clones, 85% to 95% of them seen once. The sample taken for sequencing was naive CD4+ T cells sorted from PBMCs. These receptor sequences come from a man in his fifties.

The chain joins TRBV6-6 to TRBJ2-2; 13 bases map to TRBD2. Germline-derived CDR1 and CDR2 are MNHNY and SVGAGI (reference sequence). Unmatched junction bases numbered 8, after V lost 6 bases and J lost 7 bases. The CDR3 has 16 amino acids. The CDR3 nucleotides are TGTGCCAGCAGACCTACTAGCGGGAGGGCTATCGGGGAGCTGTTTTTT. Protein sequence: CASRPTSGRAIGELFF.

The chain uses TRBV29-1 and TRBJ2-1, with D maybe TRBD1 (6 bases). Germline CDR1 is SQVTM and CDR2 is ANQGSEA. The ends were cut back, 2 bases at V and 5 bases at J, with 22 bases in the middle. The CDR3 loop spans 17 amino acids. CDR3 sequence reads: CSVEQQGRYSQNNEQFF. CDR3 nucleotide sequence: TGCAGCGTTGAACAACAGGGACGGTACTCCCAAAACAATGAGCAGTTCTTC.

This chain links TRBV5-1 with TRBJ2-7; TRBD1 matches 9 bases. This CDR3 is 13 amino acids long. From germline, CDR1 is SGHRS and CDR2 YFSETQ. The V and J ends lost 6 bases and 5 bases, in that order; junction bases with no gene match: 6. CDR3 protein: CASTRTGENEQYF. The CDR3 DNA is TGCGCCAGCACCAGGACAGGGGAGAACGAGCAGTACTTC.

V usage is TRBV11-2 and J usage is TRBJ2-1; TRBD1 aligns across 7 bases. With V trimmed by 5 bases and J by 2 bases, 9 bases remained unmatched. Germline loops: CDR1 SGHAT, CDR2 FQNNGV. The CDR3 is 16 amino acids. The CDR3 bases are TGTGCCAGCAGCCGCCGGGACAGTACAGCCTACAATGAGCAGTTCTTC. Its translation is CASSRRDSTAYNEQFF.

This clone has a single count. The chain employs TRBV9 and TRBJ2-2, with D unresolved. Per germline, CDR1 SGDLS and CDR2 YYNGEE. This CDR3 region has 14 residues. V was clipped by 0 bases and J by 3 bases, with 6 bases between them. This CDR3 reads CASSVERDTGELFF. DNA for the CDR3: TGTGCCAGCAGCGTAGAACGGGACACCGGGGAGCTGTTTTTT. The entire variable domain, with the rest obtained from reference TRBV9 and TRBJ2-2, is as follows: DSGVTQTPKHLITATGQRVTLRCSPRSGDLSVYWYQQSLDQGLQFLIQYYNGEERAKGNILERFSAQQFPDLHSELNLSSLELGDSALYFCASSVERDTGELFFGEGSRLTVL.

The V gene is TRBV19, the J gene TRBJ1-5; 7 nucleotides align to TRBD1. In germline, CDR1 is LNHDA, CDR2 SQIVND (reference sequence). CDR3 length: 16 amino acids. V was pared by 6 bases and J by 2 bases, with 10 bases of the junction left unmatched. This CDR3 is CASSLITGDGNQPQHF. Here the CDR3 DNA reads TGTGCCAGTAGCCTTATAACAGGGGATGGCAATCAGCCCCAGCATTTT.

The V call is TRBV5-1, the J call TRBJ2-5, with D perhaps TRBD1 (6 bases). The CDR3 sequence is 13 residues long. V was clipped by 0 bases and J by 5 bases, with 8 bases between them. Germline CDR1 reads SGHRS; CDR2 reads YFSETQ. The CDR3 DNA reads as TGCGCCAGCAGCTTGGTGGGGGCTGAGACCCAGTACTTC. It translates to CASSLVGAETQYF.

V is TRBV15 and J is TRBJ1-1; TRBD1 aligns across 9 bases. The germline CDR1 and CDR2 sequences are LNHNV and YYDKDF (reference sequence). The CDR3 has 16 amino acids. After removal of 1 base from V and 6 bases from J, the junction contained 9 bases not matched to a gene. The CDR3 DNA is TGTGCCACCAGCAGAGGGACAGGGGTCGGGCTCGCTGAAGCTTTCTTT. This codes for CATSRGTGVGLAEAFF.

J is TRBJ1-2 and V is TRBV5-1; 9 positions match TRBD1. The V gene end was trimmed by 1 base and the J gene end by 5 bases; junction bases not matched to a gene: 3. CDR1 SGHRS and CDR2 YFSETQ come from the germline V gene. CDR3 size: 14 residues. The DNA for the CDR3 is TGCGCCAGCAGCTTGCAGGGGACAGGGTATGGCTACACCTTC. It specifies CASSLQGTGYGYTF.

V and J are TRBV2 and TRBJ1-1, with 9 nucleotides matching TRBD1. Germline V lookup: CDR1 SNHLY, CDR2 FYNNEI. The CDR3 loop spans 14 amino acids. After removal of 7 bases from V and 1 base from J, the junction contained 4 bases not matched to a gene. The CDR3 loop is CASKVDRGNTEAFF. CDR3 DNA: TGTGCCAGCAAGGTGGACAGGGGGAACACTGAAGCTTTCTTT. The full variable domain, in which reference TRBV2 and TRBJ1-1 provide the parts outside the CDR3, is EPEVTQTPSHQVTQMGQEVILRCVPISNHLYFYWYRQILGQKVEFLVSFYNNEISEKSEIFDDQFSVERPDGSNFTLKIRSTKLEDSAMYFCASKVDRGNTEAFFGQGTRLTVV.

The CDR3 coding sequence is TGTGCCAGCAGCACCCATCCGGGACAGGGAAAAGATGAGCAGTTCTTC. Encoded protein: CASSTHPGQGKDEQFF. The gene calls are TRBV21-1 and TRBJ2-1; the table's D call, TRBD1, was not checked against the DNA. TRBV21-1 represents a pseudogene. The CDR3 runs 16 residues.

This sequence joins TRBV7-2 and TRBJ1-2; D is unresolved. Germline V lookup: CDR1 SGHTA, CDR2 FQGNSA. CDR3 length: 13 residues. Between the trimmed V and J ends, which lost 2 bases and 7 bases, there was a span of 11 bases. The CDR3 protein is CASSLLIQTGYTF. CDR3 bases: TGTGCCAGCAGCTTACTTATACAGACTGGCTACACCTTC. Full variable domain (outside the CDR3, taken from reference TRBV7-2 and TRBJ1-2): GAGVSQSPSNKVTEKGKDVELRCDPISGHTALYWYRQSLGQGLEFLIYFQGNSAPDKSGLPSDRFSAERTGGSVSTLTIQRTQQEDSAVYLCASSLLIQTGYTFGSGTRLTVV.

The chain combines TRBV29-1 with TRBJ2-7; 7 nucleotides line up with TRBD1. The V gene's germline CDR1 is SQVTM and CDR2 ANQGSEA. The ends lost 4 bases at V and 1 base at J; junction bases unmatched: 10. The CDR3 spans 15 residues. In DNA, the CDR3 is TGCAGCGTTGTCGGCGACAGGGCCGGATCCTACGAGCAGTACTTC. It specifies CSVVGDRAGSYEQYF.

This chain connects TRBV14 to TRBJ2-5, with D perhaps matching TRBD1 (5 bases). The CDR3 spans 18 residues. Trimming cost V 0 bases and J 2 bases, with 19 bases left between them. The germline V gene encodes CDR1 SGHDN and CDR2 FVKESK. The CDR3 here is CASSQDPWLEQAQETQYF. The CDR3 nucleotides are TGTGCCAGCAGCCAAGACCCATGGTTGGAACAGGCTCAAGAGACCCAGTACTTC.

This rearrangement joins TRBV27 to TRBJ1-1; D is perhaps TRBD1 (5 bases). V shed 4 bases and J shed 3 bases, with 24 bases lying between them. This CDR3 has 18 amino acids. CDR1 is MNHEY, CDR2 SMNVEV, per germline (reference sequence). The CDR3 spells CASSSITIQQVPDTEAFF. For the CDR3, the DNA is TGTGCCAGCAGTTCAATAACAATCCAACAGGTCCCGGACACTGAAGCTTTCTTT.

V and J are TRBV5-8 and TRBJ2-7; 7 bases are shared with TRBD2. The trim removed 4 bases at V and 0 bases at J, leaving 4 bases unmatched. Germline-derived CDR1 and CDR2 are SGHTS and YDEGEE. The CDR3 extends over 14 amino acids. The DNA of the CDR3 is TGTGCCAGCAGCCGCGGGGGTAACTCCTACGAGCAGTACTTC. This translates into CASSRGGNSYEQYF.

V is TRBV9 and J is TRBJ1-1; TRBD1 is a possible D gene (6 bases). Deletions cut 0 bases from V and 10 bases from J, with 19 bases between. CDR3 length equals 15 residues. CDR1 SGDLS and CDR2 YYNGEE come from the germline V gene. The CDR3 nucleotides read TGTGCCAGCAGCGTAGATCCACAGGGAGGGCTGCGAGCTTTCTTT. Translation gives CASSVDPQGGLRAFF.

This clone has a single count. The CDR3 is CATSRGTGGREQPQHF. For the CDR3, the DNA is TGTGCCACCAGCAGGGGGACAGGGGGCAGGGAACAGCCCCAGCATTTT. The chain is built from TRBV15 and TRBJ1-5; 12 nucleotides line up with TRBD1. From germline, CDR1 is LNHNV and CDR2 YYDKDF (reference sequence). Losses at the gene ends were 3 bases for V and 7 bases for J; bases not matched to a gene: 7. The CDR3 contains 16 residues.

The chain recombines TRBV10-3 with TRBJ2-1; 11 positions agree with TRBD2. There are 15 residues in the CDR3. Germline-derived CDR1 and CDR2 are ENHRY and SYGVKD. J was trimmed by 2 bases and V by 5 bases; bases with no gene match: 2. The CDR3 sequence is CAISIAGGAYNEQFF. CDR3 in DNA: TGTGCCATCAGTATAGCGGGAGGGGCCTACAATGAGCAGTTCTTC.

CDR3 sequence: CASSIGQNYEQYF. The CDR3 DNA is TGTGCCAGTAGTATAGGACAGAACTACGAGCAGTACTTC. The V call is TRBV19, the J call TRBJ2-7; possible D gene TRBD1, 5 bases. With 1 base removed from V and 3 bases from J, the gap between germline ends came to 7 bases. The CDR3 sequence is 13 residues long. Germline V gene lookup returns CDR1 LNHDA and CDR2 SQIVND (reference sequence).

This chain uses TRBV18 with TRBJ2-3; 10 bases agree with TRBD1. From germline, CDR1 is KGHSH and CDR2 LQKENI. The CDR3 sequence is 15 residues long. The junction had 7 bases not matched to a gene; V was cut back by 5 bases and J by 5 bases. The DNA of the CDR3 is TGTGCCAGCTCAGCCGGGACAGGGGCGGTAGATACGCAGTATTTT. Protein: CASSAGTGAVDTQYF.

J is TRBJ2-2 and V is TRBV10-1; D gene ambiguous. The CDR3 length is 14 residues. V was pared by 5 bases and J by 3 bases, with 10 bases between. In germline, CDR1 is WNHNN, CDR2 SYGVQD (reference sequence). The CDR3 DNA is TGCGCCAGCAGTTTGAACGGGTACACCGGGGAGCTGTTTTTT. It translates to CASSLNGYTGELFF.

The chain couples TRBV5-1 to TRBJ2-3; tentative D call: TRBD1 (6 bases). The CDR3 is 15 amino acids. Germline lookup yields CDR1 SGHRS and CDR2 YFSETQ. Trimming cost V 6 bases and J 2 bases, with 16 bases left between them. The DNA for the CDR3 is TGCGCCAGCATCCCGGGACACCGCATCACAGATACGCAGTATTTT. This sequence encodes CASIPGHRITDTQYF.

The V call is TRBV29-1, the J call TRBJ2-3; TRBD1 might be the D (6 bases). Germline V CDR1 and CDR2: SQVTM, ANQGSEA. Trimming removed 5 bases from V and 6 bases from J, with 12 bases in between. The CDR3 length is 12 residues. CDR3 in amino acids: CSVSSGGDTQYF. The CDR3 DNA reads TGCAGCGTTTCGAGTGGGGGCGATACGCAGTATTTT.

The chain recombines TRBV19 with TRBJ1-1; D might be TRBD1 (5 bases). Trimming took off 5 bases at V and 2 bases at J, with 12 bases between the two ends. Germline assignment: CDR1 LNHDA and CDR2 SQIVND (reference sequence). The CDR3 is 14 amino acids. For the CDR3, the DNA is TGTGCCAGTAGTCTAATTACAGGAAACACTGAAGCTTTCTTT. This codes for CASSLITGNTEAFF.

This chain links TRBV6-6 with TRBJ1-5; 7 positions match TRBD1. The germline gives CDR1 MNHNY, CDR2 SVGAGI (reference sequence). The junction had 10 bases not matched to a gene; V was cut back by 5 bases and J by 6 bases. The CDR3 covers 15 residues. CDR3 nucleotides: TGTGCCAGCAGTGCCTACGACAGGGAAGGTCAGCCCCAGCATTTT. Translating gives CASSAYDREGQPQHF.

This chain's CDR3 is CASSGHSQGTQYF. In nucleotides, the CDR3 is TGTGCCAGTAGTGGGCACAGTCAGGGGACCCAGTACTTC. The chain joins TRBV19 to TRBJ2-5, with a tentative D call TRBD1 (5 bases). The V gene's germline CDR1 is LNHDA and CDR2 SQIVND (reference sequence). The CDR3 spans 13 residues. The V end lost 5 bases, the J end lost 7 bases, and 14 bases lay between the germline ends.

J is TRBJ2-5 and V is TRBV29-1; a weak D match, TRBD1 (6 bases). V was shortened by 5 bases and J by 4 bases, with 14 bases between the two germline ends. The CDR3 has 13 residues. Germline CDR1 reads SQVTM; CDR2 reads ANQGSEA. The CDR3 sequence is CSVTWTDRETQYF. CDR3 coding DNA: TGCAGCGTTACCTGGACAGATAGAGAGACCCAGTACTTC.

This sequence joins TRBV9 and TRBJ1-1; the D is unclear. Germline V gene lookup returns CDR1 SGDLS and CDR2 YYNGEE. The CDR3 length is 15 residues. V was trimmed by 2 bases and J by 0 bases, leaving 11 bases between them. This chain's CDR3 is CASSVTASMNTEAFF. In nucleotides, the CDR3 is TGTGCCAGCAGCGTCACAGCTTCCATGAACACTGAAGCTTTCTTT. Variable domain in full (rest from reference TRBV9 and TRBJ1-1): DSGVTQTPKHLITATGQRVTLRCSPRSGDLSVYWYQQSLDQGLQFLIQYYNGEERAKGNILERFSAQQFPDLHSELNLSSLELGDSALYFCASSVTASMNTEAFFGQGTRLTVV.